This TCR beta chain derives from a study of blood T cell repertoires in COVID-19. Original analysis: Estimation of nucleated cell counts relied on the amplification of reference gene primers. Data came from immunoSEQ multiplex PCR; TCRdb stores just in-frame clones and leaves some out. The DNA was the basis for D and trimming; V, J and clone size are from that table. This table holds more than 100,000 clones, 84% found once. The CDR3 runs 15 residues. Germline CDR1 and CDR2: SEHNR and FQNEAQ (reference sequence). V lost 1 base and J lost 5; bases outside the gene matches: 6. Sequenced sample: peripheral blood. This TCR was recovered from a woman aged 25 to 39 who had recovered from COVID-19. This chain uses TRBV7-9 with TRBJ1-1, with TRBD1 matching over 8 bases. CDR3 nucleotide sequence: TGTGCCAGCAGCTTAGTTACAGGGGGAAGTACTGAAGCTTTCTTT. This codes for CASSLVTGGSTEAFF. Drawing the rest from reference TRBV7-9 and TRBJ1-1, the complete variable domain is DTGVSQNPRHKITKRGQNVTFRCDPISEHNRLYWYRQTLGQGPEFLTYFQNEAQLEKSRLLSDRFSAERPKGSFSTLEIQRTEQGDSAMYLCASSLVTGGSTEAFFGQGTRLTVV.